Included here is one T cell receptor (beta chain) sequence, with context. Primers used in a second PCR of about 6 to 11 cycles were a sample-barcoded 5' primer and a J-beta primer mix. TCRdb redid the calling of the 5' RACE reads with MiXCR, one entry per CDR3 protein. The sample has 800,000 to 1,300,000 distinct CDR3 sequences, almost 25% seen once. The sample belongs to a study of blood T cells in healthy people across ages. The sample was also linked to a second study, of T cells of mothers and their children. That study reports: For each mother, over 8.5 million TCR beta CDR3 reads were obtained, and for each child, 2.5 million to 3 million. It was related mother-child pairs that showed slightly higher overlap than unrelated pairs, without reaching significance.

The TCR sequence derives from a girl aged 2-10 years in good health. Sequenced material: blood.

This chain's CDR3 is CASSLRRAGYEQYF. CDR3 nucleotides: TGTGCCAGCAGCTTAAGGAGGGCGGGCTACGAGCAGTACTTC. This chain connects TRBV7-2 to TRBJ2-7; perhaps TRBD2 as D (6 bases). CDR1 and CDR2 from the germline V gene are SGHTA and FQGNSA. The CDR3 contains 14 residues. Trimming left V 2 bases short and J 3 bases short, with 11 bases between.